This T cell receptor (beta chain) was sequenced for a study of a mutant IDH1 vaccine in newly diagnosed glioma. Across the study: Patients began vaccination 4-6 weeks after radiotherapy alone, or with temozolomide cycles.

Indicated time point: week 23, last vaccination. The study gave 300 ug of mutant IDH1 20-mer peptide per vaccine dose, with topical imiquimod. The CDR3 has 17 amino acids. CDR1 ENHRY and CDR2 SYGVKD come from the germline V gene. Unmatched junction bases numbered 14, after V lost 4 bases and J lost 6 bases. As to this clone: Its antigen is unidentified.

Assay: immunoSEQ multiplex PCR; the TCRdb copy retains only in-frame clones and omits some. The sample contains roughly 51,000 clones, about three quarters of which appear only once. The chain combines TRBV10-3 with TRBJ2-7; 11 positions agree with TRBD2. The receptor's source is a woman between 40 and 55 years old with glioma. Some clones in this sample may be carry-over from other donors' samples. The material sequenced was PBMCs, taken from a glioma patient whose treatment included an IDH1 peptide vaccine. The CDR3 DNA sequence: TGTGCCATCAGTGCCAATCCGACTAGCGGGACCTTCAGCGAGCAGTACTTC. It codes for CAISANPTSGTFSEQYF.